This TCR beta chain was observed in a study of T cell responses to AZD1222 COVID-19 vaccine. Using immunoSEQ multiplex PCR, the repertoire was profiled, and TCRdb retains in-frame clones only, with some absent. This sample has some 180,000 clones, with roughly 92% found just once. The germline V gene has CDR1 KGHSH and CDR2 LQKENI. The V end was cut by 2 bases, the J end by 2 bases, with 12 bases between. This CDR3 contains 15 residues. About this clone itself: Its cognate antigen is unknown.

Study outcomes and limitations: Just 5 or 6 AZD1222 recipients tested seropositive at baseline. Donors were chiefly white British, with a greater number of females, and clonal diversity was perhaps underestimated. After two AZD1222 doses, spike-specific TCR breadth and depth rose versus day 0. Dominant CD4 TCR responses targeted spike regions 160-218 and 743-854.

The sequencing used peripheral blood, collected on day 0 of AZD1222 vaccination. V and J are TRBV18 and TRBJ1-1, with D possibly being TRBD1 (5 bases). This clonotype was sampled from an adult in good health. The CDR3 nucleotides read TGTGCCAGCTCACCAGTTGCAGGGACTAACACTGAAGCTTTCTTT. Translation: CASSPVAGTNTEAFF.